This T cell receptor (beta chain) was retrieved from a study of PD-L1 blockade in urothelial cancer (dated by TCRdb to the late 2010s). With respect to the entire study: Every patient began therapy around 2014 and was given atezolizumab 1,200 mg intravenously every 3 weeks. In the same patients, pretreatment tumors underwent whole exome sequencing and RNA sequencing in addition to TCR sequencing. Blood samples yielded a median of 141,255 T cells and some 80,000 unique TCRs, with median clonality around 0.084. About 90% of the roughly 29 patients were males with bladder-origin urothelial cancer, and about 65% of the roughly 30 reported a prior smoking history. Patients had an ECOG performance status of 0 or 1 and had received between 0 and 3 prior chemotherapy regimens. Pretreatment tumor samples and matched peripheral blood, collected serially before and after atezolizumab treatment, underwent TCR sequencing. Durable clinical benefit was defined as progression-free survival longer than 6 months, and TCR features were also tested against progression-free and overall survival. Under 30 patients had pretreatment blood TCR-seq, around 25 had at least one posttreatment blood collection, and around 25 had tumor TCR-seq. The study, an exploratory multi-omic analysis, examined somatic, immune and clinical correlates of response to PD-L1 blockade with atezolizumab in urothelial cancer. Several patients achieved durable clinical benefit and about 19 did not. Blood samples were analyzed at 3 weeks after treatment start (second dose) and at 6 weeks after treatment start. The research as a whole found: Because the sample size was small (n ≈ 28) and many of the analyses were exploratory, the results are meant to be hypothesis-generating. Patients with durable benefit showed greater expansion of tumor-associated TCR clones in peripheral blood 3 weeks after starting treatment (n ≈ 23, p = 0.022). Improved progression-free and overall survival was associated with having pretreatment peripheral blood TCR clonality below the median.

The CDR3 covers 16 residues, taking in both the cysteine and the phenylalanine. Solely the CDR3 DNA is kept, with 48 bases framed from the first base. V is cut back by 4 bases and J by 3 bases, with 7 bases in the junction unmatched. As encoded in the germline V gene, CDR1 is LGHNA while CDR2 is YSLEER. To estimate absolute template abundance from read counts, synthetic TCR analog templates were spiked into each PCR. The immunoSEQ assay used bias-controlled V and J gene primers to amplify TCRbeta CDR3 regions from genomic DNA. Sequencing of rearranged TCRbeta segments was done at approximately 20X coverage. For the original study's pipeline: Clustering was used to correct sequencing errors, and CDR3s were annotated against IMGT to assign V, D and J genes. Downstream analyses used only productive TCRbeta rearrangements and left out out-of-frame or stop-codon sequences. Clonality was calculated as one minus the Shannon entropy normalized by the log of the number of unique productive sequences. Clones differing between time points or between blood and tumor were identified by Fisher's exact test with Benjamini-Hochberg correction at adjusted p below 0.01. The table was pulled from immuneACCESS by TCRdb, which kept in-frame rearrangements only. Such tables lose some clones; where checked, under half of the loss comes from unresolved V genes, and the rest has no known cause. For V, J and clone size, that table is used; D and trimming come from the DNA. This sample holds under 25,000 clones; 82% were observed only once. The ten largest clones capture 1.5% to 2% of the sample.

A few counts support this clone. It lacks a known antigen. Base qualities are not recorded, but no much larger clone differs from it by a single base. Explained via the paper, the time point label denotes: peripheral blood 6 weeks after treatment start. A cohort of 25 to 30 patients with locally advanced or metastatic urothelial carcinoma, treated at Memorial Sloan Kettering on a trial protocol, was included. Peripheral blood mononuclear cells were collected pretreatment and during treatment, at between 1 and 8 total time points per patient. The Qiagen DNeasy Blood extraction kit was used to purify genomic DNA from total PBMCs and tumor samples. PBMCs were collected pretreatment and during treatment and were isolated and stored as previously described.

The chain was built from TRBV4-3 and TRBJ2-2; 8 central nucleotides agree with TRBD2. The material was PBMCs, obtained around atezolizumab (anti-PD-L1) treatment. The receptor was derived from a man between 70 and 80 years old with urothelial cancer. The DNA is as follows: TGCGCCAGCAGCCCCGCGGGAGGACGGGACACCGGGGAGCTGTTTTTT. It is translated as CASSPAGGRDTGELFF.